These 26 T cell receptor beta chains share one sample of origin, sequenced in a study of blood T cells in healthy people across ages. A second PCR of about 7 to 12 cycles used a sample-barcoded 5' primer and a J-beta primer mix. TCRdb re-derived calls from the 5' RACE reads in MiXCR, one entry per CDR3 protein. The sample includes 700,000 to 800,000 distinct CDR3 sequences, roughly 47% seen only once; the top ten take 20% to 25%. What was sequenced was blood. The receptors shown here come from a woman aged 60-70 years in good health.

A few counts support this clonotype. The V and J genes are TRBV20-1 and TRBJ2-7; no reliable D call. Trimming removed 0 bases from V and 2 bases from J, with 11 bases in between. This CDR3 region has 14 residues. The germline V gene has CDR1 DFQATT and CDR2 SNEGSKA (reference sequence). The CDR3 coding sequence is TGCAGTGCTAGAGATATCAGCAGAGCCTACGAGCAGTACTTC. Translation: CSARDISRAYEQYF.

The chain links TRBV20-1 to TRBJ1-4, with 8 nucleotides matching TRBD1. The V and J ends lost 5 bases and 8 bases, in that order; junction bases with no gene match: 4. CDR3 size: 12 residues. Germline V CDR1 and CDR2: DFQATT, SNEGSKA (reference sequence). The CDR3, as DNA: TGCAGTGCTGTGGGACAGGCGGAAAAACTGTTTTTT. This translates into CSAVGQAEKLFF.

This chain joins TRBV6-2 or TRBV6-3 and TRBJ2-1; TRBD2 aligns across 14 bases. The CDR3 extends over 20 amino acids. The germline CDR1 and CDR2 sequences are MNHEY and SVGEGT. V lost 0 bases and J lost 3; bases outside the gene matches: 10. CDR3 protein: CASSYSKGLAGGPGYNEQFF. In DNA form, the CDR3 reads TGTGCCAGCAGTTACTCTAAAGGACTAGCGGGGGGCCCCGGCTACAATGAGCAGTTCTTC.

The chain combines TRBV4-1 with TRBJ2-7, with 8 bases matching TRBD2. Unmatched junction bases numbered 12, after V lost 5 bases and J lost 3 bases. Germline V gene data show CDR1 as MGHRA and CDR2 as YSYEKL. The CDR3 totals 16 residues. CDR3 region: CASSFSSGGPNYEQYF. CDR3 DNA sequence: TGCGCCAGCAGCTTTTCGTCGGGGGGGCCCAACTACGAGCAGTACTTC.

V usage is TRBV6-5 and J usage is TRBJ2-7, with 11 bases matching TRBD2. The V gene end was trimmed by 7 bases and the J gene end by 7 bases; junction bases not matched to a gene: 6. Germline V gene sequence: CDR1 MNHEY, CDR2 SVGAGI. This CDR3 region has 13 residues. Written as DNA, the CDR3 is TGTGCCAGCAATAAACTAGCGGGGGAGGAGCAGTACTTC. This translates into CASNKLAGEEQYF.

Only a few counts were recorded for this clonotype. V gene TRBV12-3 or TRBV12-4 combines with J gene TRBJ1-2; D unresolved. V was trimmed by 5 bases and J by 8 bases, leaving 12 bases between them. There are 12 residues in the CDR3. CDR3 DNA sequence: TGTGCCAGCAGTCCCGGGATGGGGGGCTACACCTTC. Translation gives CASSPGMGGYTF.

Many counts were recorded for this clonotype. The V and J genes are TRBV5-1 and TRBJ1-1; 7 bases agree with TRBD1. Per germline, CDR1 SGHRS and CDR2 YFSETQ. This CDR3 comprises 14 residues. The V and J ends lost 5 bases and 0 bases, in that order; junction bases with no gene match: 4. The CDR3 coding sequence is TGCGCCAGCAGTCTCGGGACAGTGAACACTGAAGCTTTCTTT. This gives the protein CASSLGTVNTEAFF.

The CDR3 region is CASTTSGGAGTGELFF. Here the CDR3 DNA reads TGTGCCAGCACCACTAGCGGGGGGGCCGGCACCGGGGAGCTGTTTTTT. This chain connects TRBV12-3 or TRBV12-4 to TRBJ2-2; 13 bases fit TRBD2. V dropped 7 bases and J dropped 4; count of bases not matched to a gene: 6. The CDR3 consists of 16 residues.

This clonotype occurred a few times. CDR3 coding DNA: TGTGCCAGCAGTGAAGGAGCGGGGGCCCAATTTTCGGGGGCCAACGTCCTGACTTTC. Protein product: CASSEGAGAQFSGANVLTF. V and J are TRBV2 and TRBJ2-6, with 8 bases fitting TRBD2. Germline lookup yields CDR1 SNHLY and CDR2 FYNNEI. This CDR3 is 19 amino acids long. V shed 1 base, J shed 4 bases, and the junction held 12 bases outside the gene matches. Combining the CDR3 with reference TRBV2 and TRBJ2-6 gives the whole variable domain EPEVTQTPSHQVTQMGQEVILRCVPISNHLYFYWYRQILGQKVEFLVSFYNNEISEKSEIFDDQFSVERPDGSNFTLKIRSTKLEDSAMYFCASSEGAGAQFSGANVLTFGAGSRLTVL.

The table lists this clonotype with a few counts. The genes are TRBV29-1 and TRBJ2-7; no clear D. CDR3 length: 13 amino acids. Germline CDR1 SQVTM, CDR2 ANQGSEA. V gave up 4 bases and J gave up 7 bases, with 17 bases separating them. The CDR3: CSVVLARGREQYF. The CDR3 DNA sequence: TGCAGCGTTGTACTCGCCCGTGGGCGGGAGCAGTACTTC.

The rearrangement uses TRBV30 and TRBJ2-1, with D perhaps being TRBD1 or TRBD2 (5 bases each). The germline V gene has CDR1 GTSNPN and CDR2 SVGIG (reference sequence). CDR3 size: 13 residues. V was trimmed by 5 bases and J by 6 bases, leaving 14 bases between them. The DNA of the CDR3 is TGTGCCTGGGCCCCCGGGGCCTTCAATGAGCAGTTCTTC. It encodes CAWAPGAFNEQFF.

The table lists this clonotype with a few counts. In nucleotides, the CDR3 is TGCGCCAGCAGCTTGGTCGGGGGCGAGGATGGCTACACCTTC. This codes for CASSLVGGEDGYTF. This chain joins TRBV5-1 and TRBJ1-2; D might be TRBD1 (6 bases). V was pared by 0 bases and J by 6 bases, with 12 bases between. The germline V gene has CDR1 SGHRS and CDR2 YFSETQ. The CDR3 sequence is 14 residues long.

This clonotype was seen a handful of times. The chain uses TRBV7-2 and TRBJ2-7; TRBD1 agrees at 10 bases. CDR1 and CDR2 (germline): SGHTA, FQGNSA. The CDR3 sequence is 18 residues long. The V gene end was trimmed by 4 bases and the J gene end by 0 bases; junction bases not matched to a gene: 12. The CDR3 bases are TGTGCCAGCAGCTCCCGACTTCCCTGGACAGGGGGCTCCTACGAGCAGTACTTC. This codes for CASSSRLPWTGGSYEQYF.

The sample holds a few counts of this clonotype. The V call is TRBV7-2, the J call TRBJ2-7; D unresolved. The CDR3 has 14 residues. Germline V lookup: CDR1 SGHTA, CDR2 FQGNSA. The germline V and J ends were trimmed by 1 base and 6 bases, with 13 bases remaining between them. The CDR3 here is CASSLDTATSEQYF. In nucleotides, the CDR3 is TGTGCCAGCAGCTTAGACACGGCCACCTCCGAGCAGTACTTC.

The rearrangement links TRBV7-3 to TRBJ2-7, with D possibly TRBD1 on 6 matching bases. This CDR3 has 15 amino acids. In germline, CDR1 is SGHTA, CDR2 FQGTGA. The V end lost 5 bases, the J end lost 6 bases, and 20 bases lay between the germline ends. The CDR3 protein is CASSPQPGHQGEQYF. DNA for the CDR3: TGTGCCAGCAGCCCTCAACCGGGACATCAGGGCGAGCAGTACTTC.

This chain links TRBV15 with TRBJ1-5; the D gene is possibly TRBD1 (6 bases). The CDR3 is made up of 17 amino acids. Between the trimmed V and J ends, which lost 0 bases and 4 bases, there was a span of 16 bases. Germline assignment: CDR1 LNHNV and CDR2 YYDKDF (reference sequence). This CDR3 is CATSRDLVQGSNQPQHF. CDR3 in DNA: TGTGCCACCAGCAGAGATCTTGTACAGGGTTCGAATCAGCCCCAGCATTTT.

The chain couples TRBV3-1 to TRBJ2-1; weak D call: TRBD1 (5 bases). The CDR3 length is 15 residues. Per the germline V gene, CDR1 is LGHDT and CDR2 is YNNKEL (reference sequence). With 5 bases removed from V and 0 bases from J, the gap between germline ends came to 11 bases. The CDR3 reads CASSKAGFSYNEQFF. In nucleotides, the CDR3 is TGTGCCAGCAGCAAAGCAGGGTTCTCCTACAATGAGCAGTTCTTC.

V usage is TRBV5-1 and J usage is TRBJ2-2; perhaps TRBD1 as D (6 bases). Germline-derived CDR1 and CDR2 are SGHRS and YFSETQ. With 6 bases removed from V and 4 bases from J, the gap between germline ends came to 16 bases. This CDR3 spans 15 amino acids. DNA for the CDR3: TGCGCCAGCACCGACCTCCAGGGGATCACCGGGGAGCTGTTTTTT. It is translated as CASTDLQGITGELFF. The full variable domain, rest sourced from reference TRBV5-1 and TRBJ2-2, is KAGVTQTPRYLIKTRGQQVTLSCSPISGHRSVSWYQQTPGQGLQFLFEYFSETQRNKGNFPGRFSGRQFSNSRSEMNVSTLELGDSALYLCASTDLQGITGELFFGEGSRLTVL.

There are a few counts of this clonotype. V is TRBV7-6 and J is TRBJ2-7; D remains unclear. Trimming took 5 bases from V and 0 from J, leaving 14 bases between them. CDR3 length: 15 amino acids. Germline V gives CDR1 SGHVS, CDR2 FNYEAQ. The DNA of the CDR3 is TGTGCCAGCAGCCCCCGCCAATTTCCCTCCTACGAGCAGTACTTC. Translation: CASSPRQFPSYEQYF.

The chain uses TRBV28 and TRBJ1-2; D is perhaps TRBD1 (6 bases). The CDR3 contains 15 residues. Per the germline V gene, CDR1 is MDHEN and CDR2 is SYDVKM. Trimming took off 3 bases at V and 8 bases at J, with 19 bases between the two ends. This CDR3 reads CASSFRGGGSVGYTF. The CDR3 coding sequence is TGTGCCAGCAGTTTCCGGGGAGGGGGGTCGGTGGGCTACACCTTC.

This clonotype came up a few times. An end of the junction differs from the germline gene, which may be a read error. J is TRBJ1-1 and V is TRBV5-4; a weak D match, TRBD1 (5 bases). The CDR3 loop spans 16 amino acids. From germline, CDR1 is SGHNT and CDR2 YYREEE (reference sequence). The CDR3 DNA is TGTGCCAGCAGCCCCGGGGGGATCCGACTGAATACTGAAGCTTTCTTT. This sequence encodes CASSPGGIRLNTEAFF. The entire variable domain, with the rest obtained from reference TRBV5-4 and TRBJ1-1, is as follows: ETGVTQSPTHLIKTRGQQVTLRCSSQSGHNTVSWYQQALGQGPQFIFQYYREEENGRGNFPPRFSGLQFPNYSSELNVNALELDDSALYLCASSPGGIRLNTEAFFGQGTRLTVV.

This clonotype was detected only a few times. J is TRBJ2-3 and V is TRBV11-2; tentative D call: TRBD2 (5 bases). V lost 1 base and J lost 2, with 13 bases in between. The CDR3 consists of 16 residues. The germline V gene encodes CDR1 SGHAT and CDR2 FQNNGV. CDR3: CASSLAFQLDTDTQYF. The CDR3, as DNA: TGTGCCAGCAGCTTAGCGTTTCAACTAGACACAGATACGCAGTATTTT.

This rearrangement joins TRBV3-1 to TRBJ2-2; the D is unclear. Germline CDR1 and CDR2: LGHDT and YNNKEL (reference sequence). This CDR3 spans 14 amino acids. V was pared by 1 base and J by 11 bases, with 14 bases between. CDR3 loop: CASSQVYGSEELFF. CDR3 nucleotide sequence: TGTGCCAGCAGCCAAGTGTACGGCTCGGAAGAGCTGTTTTTT. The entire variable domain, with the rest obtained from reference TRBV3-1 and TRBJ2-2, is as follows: DTAVSQTPKYLVTQMGNDKSIKCEQNLGHDTMYWYKQDSKKFLKIMFSYNNKELIINETVPNRFSPKSPDKAHLNLHINSLELGDSAVYFCASSQVYGSEELFFGEGSRLTVL.

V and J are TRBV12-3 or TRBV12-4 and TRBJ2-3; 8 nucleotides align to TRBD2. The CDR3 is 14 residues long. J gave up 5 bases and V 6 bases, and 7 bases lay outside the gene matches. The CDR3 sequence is CASSPGLVGDTQYF. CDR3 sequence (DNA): TGTGCCAGCAGCCCGGGACTAGTTGGAGATACGCAGTATTTT.

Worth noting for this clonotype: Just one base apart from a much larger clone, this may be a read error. The CDR3, as DNA: TGTACCAGCAGCGTAGATTCGGCGGGGGCTTACTACGAGCAGTACTTC. Its translation: CTSSVDSAGAYYEQYF. This chain connects TRBV9 to TRBJ2-4; D is perhaps TRBD2 (7 bases). Matching the DNA end better, TRBJ2-7 makes the J call doubtful. Per the germline V gene, CDR1 is SGDLS and CDR2 is YYNGEE. The CDR3 spans 16 residues.

The CDR3 is CASSIQVSANEQFF. CDR3 nucleotide sequence: TGTGCCAGTAGTATTCAGGTATCCGCCAATGAGCAGTTCTTC. The V gene is TRBV19, the J gene TRBJ2-1; no clear D. Germline CDR1 LNHDA, CDR2 SQIVND (reference sequence). The CDR3 is made up of 14 amino acids. V was shortened by 3 bases and J by 6 bases, with 12 bases between the two germline ends.